The rows below give T cell receptor beta chains drawn from one sample of a study of identical twins. TCRdb ran MiXCR on the 5' RACE reads and lists one entry per CDR3 protein. The sample lists about 570,000 distinct CDR3 sequences, nearly 10% seen once, with 3% in the top ten. These data were likewise used in another study, on yellow fever vaccine responses in identical twins.

Sequenced input: PBMCs. These receptors came from a woman under 30 in good health. The CDR3 runs from the conserved cysteine through the conserved F or W. A D gene is named only where the DNA matches it firmly. The listing skips clone size in some rows; elsewhere it reads once, few, many or a size class.

clone size: few; V gene: TRBV29-1; J gene: TRBJ2-3; D gene: .; CDR3 DNA: TGCAGCGTTGACGGGCGGGGACCTGGCACAGATACGCAGTATTTT; CDR3 protein: CSVDGRGPGTDTQYF
clone size: many; V gene: TRBV9; J gene: TRBJ2-7; D gene: TRBD1; CDR3 DNA: TGTGCCAGACCCCGGGACAGGGTAAGCGAGCAGTACTTC; CDR3 protein: CARPRDRVSEQYF
clone size: .; V gene: TRBV6-2/TRBV6-3; J gene: TRBJ2-3; D gene: .; CDR3 DNA: TGTGCCAGCAGTTACTCGACCCTATCGGGAGCGTTAAGAGATACGCAGTATTTT; CDR3 protein: CASSYSTLSGALRDTQYF
clone size: .; V gene: TRBV27; J gene: TRBJ2-1; D gene: TRBD1; CDR3 DNA: TGTGCCAGCAGACAGGGGACCGCTAGCTCCTACAATGAGCAGTTCTTC; CDR3 protein: CASRQGTASSYNEQFF
clone size: few; V gene: TRBV28; J gene: TRBJ2-5; D gene: .; CDR3 DNA: TGTGCCAGCAAGGGGGGGACCACCTTATGGGCCCAGTACTTC; CDR3 protein: CASKGGTTLWAQYF
clone size: many; V gene: TRBV11-2; J gene: TRBJ2-7; D gene: TRBD1; CDR3 DNA: TGTGCCAGCAGCTTACCGAGGACAGGGGGAACCTACGAGCAGTACTTC; CDR3 protein: CASSLPRTGGTYEQYF
clone size: .; V gene: TRBV7-2; J gene: TRBJ2-3; D gene: .; CDR3 DNA: TGTGCCAGCAGCTATGTTTGGGATACGCAGTATTTT; CDR3 protein: CASSYVWDTQYF
clone size: many; V gene: TRBV5-1; J gene: TRBJ2-6; D gene: .; CDR3 DNA: TGCGCCAGCAGCTCGGACCTACGCTACTCTGGGGCCAACGTCCTGACTTTC; CDR3 protein: CASSSDLRYSGANVLTF
clone size: many; V gene: TRBV6-2/TRBV6-3; J gene: TRBJ2-1; D gene: .; CDR3 DNA: TGTGCCAGCAGCCGCCGGATACTAGCCGCTGAGCAGTTCTTC; CDR3 protein: CASSRRILAAEQFF
clone size: few; V gene: TRBV10-3; J gene: TRBJ2-7; D gene: TRBD2; CDR3 DNA: TGTGCCATCAGCGGACTAGCGGGCGGAAGCTCCTACGAGCAGTACTTC; CDR3 protein: CAISGLAGGSSYEQYF
clone size: .; V gene: TRBV5-1; J gene: TRBJ2-1; D gene: TRBD2; CDR3 DNA: TGCGCCAGCAGCGTTATAGCGGGAGGGAAGAATGAGCAGTTCTTC; CDR3 protein: CASSVIAGGKNEQFF
clone size: many; V gene: TRBV28; J gene: TRBJ2-4; D gene: .; CDR3 DNA: TGTGCCAGCAGTTCTTCCTACCAGGGAAACATTCAGTACTTC; CDR3 protein: CASSSSYQGNIQYF
clone size: few; V gene: TRBV20-1; J gene: TRBJ2-5; D gene: .; CDR3 DNA: TGCAGTGCTAGAGATATGAGGGGCGTGATGGGGACCCAGTACTTC; CDR3 protein: CSARDMRGVMGTQYF
clone size: few; V gene: TRBV27; J gene: TRBJ2-2; D gene: .; CDR3 DNA: TGTGCCAGCAGTTTATTGGGGGAGGCTAAATGGACAACGAACACCGGGGAGCTGTTTTTT; CDR3 protein: CASSLLGEAKWTTNTGELFF
clone size: many; V gene: TRBV12-3/TRBV12-4; J gene: TRBJ1-5; D gene: .; CDR3 DNA: TGTGCCAGCAGTGGCCGGGGGCCCCAGCATTTT; CDR3 protein: CASSGRGPQHF
clone size: .; V gene: TRBV5-5; J gene: TRBJ2-7; D gene: .; CDR3 DNA: TGTGCCAGCAGACCTACCCAGACAGTCTCCTACGAGCAGTACTTC; CDR3 protein: CASRPTQTVSYEQYF
clone size: many; V gene: TRBV7-2; J gene: TRBJ2-4; D gene: .; CDR3 DNA: TGTGCCAGCAGGGACTCCCAGGGTTTTGACATTCAGTACTTC; CDR3 protein: CASRDSQGFDIQYF
clone size: .; V gene: TRBV4-3; J gene: TRBJ2-7; D gene: TRBD2; CDR3 DNA: TGCGCCAGCAGCCAAGGACCGGGAGGGCCCCTCGATTACGAGCAGTACTTC; CDR3 protein: CASSQGPGGPLDYEQYF
clone size: .; V gene: TRBV28; J gene: TRBJ2-2; D gene: TRBD2; CDR3 DNA: TGTGCCAGCAGTTCTTCCGGGGCGGGAGGGCCGAACACCGGGGAGCTGTTTTTT; CDR3 protein: CASSSSGAGGPNTGELFF
clone size: few; V gene: TRBV5-1; J gene: TRBJ1-6; D gene: .; CDR3 DNA: TGCGCCAGCAGCTTGGACCCCCCAGGGGCACTTGGTTCACCCCTCCACTTT; CDR3 protein: CASSLDPPGALGSPLHF
clone size: few; V gene: TRBV5-1; J gene: TRBJ2-5; D gene: TRBD1; CDR3 DNA: TGCGCCAGCAACTACAGGGGGCTCCAAGAGACCCAGTACTTC; CDR3 protein: CASNYRGLQETQYF
clone size: many; V gene: TRBV7-2; J gene: TRBJ2-1; D gene: .; CDR3 DNA: TGTGCCAGCAGCTCACCGGAAAATGAGCAGTTCTTC; CDR3 protein: CASSSPENEQFF
clone size: few; V gene: TRBV5-1; J gene: TRBJ2-3; D gene: .; CDR3 DNA: TGCGCCAGCAGCTTAGCTACGCTTGCGGATACGCAGTATTTT; CDR3 protein: CASSLATLADTQYF
clone size: .; V gene: TRBV7-9; J gene: TRBJ1-2; D gene: .; CDR3 DNA: TGTGCCAGCAGCCTCCCCAGGCCCGGCGATGACTACACCTTC; CDR3 protein: CASSLPRPGDDYTF
clone size: .; V gene: TRBV24-1; J gene: TRBJ2-1; D gene: .; CDR3 DNA: TGTGCCACCAGTGATTTTGGGCCGGACAATGAGCAGTTCTTC; CDR3 protein: CATSDFGPDNEQFF
clone size: once; V gene: TRBV7-8; J gene: TRBJ2-5; D gene: TRBD1; CDR3 DNA: TGTGCCAGCAGAAACAGGGGTTCGGGGAAGAAAGAGACCCAGTACTTC; CDR3 protein: CASRNRGSGKKETQYF
clone size: few; V gene: TRBV20-1; J gene: TRBJ2-3; D gene: TRBD2; CDR3 DNA: TGCAGTGCTAGAGATCCTAGCGGGGGGGCGGGAACGCAGTATTTT; CDR3 protein: CSARDPSGGAGTQYF
clone size: few; V gene: TRBV9; J gene: TRBJ2-1; D gene: .; CDR3 DNA: TGTGCCAGCAGCACCCGGACGGACTACAATGAGCAGTTCTTC; CDR3 protein: CASSTRTDYNEQFF
clone size: .; V gene: TRBV27; J gene: TRBJ1-2; D gene: TRBD1; CDR3 DNA: TGTGCCAGCAGGGGATTAAGGACAGGCCCGCCCTATGGCTACACCTTC; CDR3 protein: CASRGLRTGPPYGYTF
clone size: many; V gene: TRBV7-9; J gene: TRBJ2-7; D gene: .; CDR3 DNA: TGTGCCAGCAGCTTATACCGGGGAATCTACGAGCAGTACTTC; CDR3 protein: CASSLYRGIYEQYF
clone size: few; V gene: TRBV12-3/TRBV12-4; J gene: TRBJ1-3; D gene: .; CDR3 DNA: TGTGCCAGCAGTTTAAGGCGTGGCTCTGGAAACACCATATATTTT; CDR3 protein: CASSLRRGSGNTIYF
clone size: many; V gene: TRBV7-9; J gene: TRBJ2-3; D gene: TRBD2; CDR3 DNA: TGTGCCAGCAGCACCGGGACTAGCGGGGCGTCAGATACGCAGTATTTT; CDR3 protein: CASSTGTSGASDTQYF
clone size: .; V gene: TRBV5-1; J gene: TRBJ2-1; D gene: .; CDR3 DNA: TGCGCCAGCAGCTTGGATAGGGGGGCTCTCTACAATGAGCAGTTCTTC; CDR3 protein: CASSLDRGALYNEQFF
clone size: .; V gene: TRBV3-1; J gene: TRBJ2-7; D gene: TRBD2; CDR3 DNA: TGTGCCAGCAGCACACGGACTAGCGGGAGGGACGAGCAGTACTTC; CDR3 protein: CASSTRTSGRDEQYF
clone size: .; V gene: TRBV19; J gene: TRBJ2-3; D gene: .; CDR3 DNA: TGTGCCAGTAGTAACCCCGGACAGAAACACCATACGCAGTATTTT; CDR3 protein: CASSNPGQKHHTQYF
clone size: many; V gene: TRBV3-1; J gene: TRBJ2-4; D gene: TRBD1; CDR3 DNA: TGTGCCAGCAGCACGAACAGGGGGCGAAACATTCAGTACTTC; CDR3 protein: CASSTNRGRNIQYF
clone size: .; V gene: TRBV7-9; J gene: TRBJ2-7; D gene: TRBD1; CDR3 DNA: TGTGCCAGCAGCACCCGGACAGGTGGAGCCTACGAGCAGTACTTC; CDR3 protein: CASSTRTGGAYEQYF
clone size: .; V gene: TRBV20-1; J gene: TRBJ1-1; D gene: TRBD1; CDR3 DNA: TGCAGTGCTAGCAGGGACAGCTTGGAAGCTTTCTTT; CDR3 protein: CSASRDSLEAFF
clone size: few; V gene: TRBV20-1; J gene: TRBJ2-5; D gene: TRBD1; CDR3 DNA: TGCAGTGCTGTCCCCGGGACAGGGGAAGAGACCCAGTACTTC; CDR3 protein: CSAVPGTGEETQYF
clone size: few; V gene: TRBV10-3; J gene: TRBJ2-3; D gene: .; CDR3 DNA: TGTGCCATCAGTGTGTCAGATACGCAGTATTTT; CDR3 protein: CAISVSDTQYF
clone size: many; V gene: TRBV3-1; J gene: TRBJ2-5; D gene: .; CDR3 DNA: TGTGCCAGCAGCCAAGAACTGGGCCTAGCTCGGGGGGAGACCCAGTACTTC; CDR3 protein: CASSQELGLARGETQYF
clone size: few; V gene: TRBV5-1; J gene: TRBJ2-7; D gene: .; CDR3 DNA: TGCGCCAGCAGGTCAACTGCTTCCCCCTACGAGCAGTACTTC; CDR3 protein: CASRSTASPYEQYF
clone size: few; V gene: TRBV2; J gene: TRBJ1-4; D gene: .; CDR3 DNA: TGTGCCAGCAGTGATGAAAACAATGAAAAACTGTTTTTT; CDR3 protein: CASSDENNEKLFF
clone size: few; V gene: TRBV28; J gene: TRBJ2-1; D gene: .; CDR3 DNA: TGTGCCAGCAGACTAGGCTTTACCAATGAGCAGTTCTTC; CDR3 protein: CASRLGFTNEQFF
clone size: many; V gene: TRBV7-2; J gene: TRBJ2-7; D gene: .; CDR3 DNA: TGTGCCAGCAGCTTAGCACAGTCCTACGAGCAGTACTTC; CDR3 protein: CASSLAQSYEQYF
clone size: few; V gene: TRBV4-1; J gene: TRBJ2-1; D gene: TRBD2; CDR3 DNA: TGCGCCAGCAGCCCCCGGACTAGTCGCTACAATGAGCAGTTCTTC; CDR3 protein: CASSPRTSRYNEQFF
clone size: .; V gene: TRBV20-1; J gene: TRBJ2-1; D gene: .; CDR3 DNA: TGCAGTGAAGTCAGCTCCTACAATGAGCAGTTCTTC; CDR3 protein: CSEVSSYNEQFF
clone size: many; V gene: TRBV7-9; J gene: TRBJ1-2; D gene: .; CDR3 DNA: TGTGCCAGCGTCCAAGGGGTAGGGGAACTATACTATGGCTACACCTTC; CDR3 protein: CASVQGVGELYYGYTF
clone size: many; V gene: TRBV29-1; J gene: TRBJ2-7; D gene: TRBD2; CDR3 DNA: TGCAGCGCCGGAACGGGGGGGCCCTACGAGCAGTACTTC; CDR3 protein: CSAGTGGPYEQYF
clone size: few; V gene: TRBV4-1; J gene: TRBJ2-5; D gene: .; CDR3 DNA: TGCGCCAGCAGCCAAGACGGGGCTCCGGGGGTCCAGACCCAGTACTTC; CDR3 protein: CASSQDGAPGVQTQYF
clone size: .; V gene: TRBV5-1; J gene: TRBJ2-1; D gene: .; CDR3 DNA: TGCGCCAGCAGCCCGGACCGGGACTGGTACAATGAGCAGTTCTTC; CDR3 protein: CASSPDRDWYNEQFF
clone size: .; V gene: TRBV7-2; J gene: TRBJ1-2; D gene: .; CDR3 DNA: TGTGCCAGCAGCCAGGACAGATATGGCTACACCTTC; CDR3 protein: CASSQDRYGYTF
clone size: many; V gene: TRBV28; J gene: TRBJ1-2; D gene: .; CDR3 DNA: TGTGCCAGCAGGGCGGACACGGGGCCGAACTATGGCTACACCTTC; CDR3 protein: CASRADTGPNYGYTF
clone size: many; V gene: TRBV12-3/TRBV12-4; J gene: TRBJ2-7; D gene: .; CDR3 DNA: TGTGCCAGCAGTTTATCGCGTGCCTACGAGCAGTACTTC; CDR3 protein: CASSLSRAYEQYF